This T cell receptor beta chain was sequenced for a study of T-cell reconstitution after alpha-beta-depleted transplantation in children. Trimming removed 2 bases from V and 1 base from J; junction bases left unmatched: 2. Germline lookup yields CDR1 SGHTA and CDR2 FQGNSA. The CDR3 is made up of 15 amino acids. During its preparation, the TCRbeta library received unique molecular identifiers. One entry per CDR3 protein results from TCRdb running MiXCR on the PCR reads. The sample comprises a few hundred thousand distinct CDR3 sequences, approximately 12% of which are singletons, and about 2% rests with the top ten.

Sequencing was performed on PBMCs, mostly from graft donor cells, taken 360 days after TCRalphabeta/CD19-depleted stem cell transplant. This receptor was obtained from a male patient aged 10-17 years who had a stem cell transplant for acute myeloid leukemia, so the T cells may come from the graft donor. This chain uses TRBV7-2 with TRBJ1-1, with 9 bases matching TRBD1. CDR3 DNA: TGTGCCAGCAGCTTAATGACAGGGGGGAACACTGAAGCTTTCTTT. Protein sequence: CASSLMTGGNTEAFF.